These T cell receptor beta chains were read from a single sample in a study of T cell responses to AZD1222 COVID-19 vaccine. Assay used: immunoSEQ multiplex PCR; TCRdb lists only in-frame clones, some missing. The sample includes more than 70,000 clones, 80% to 95% of them seen just once. Material: peripheral blood, obtained 28 days after the second AZD1222 dose. All receptors come from an adult who received the AZD1222 COVID-19 vaccine. The CDR3 runs from the conserved cysteine through the conserved F or W. Fields, in order: clone size, J gene, V gene, D gene, CDR3 length, CDR3 DNA, CDR3 protein. The D gene is left open where the match is weak. Expanded clones are given a class, and other clones once, few, many or no size at all.

clone_size: -; j_call: TRBJ2-7; v_call: TRBV28; d_call: -; cdr3_length: 16; cdr3_nt: TGTGCCAGCAGTTCCACCGGGTACACCCGGGGCTACGAGCAGTACTTC; cdr3_aa: CASSSTGYTRGYEQYF
clone_size: -; j_call: TRBJ2-3; v_call: TRBV30; d_call: -; cdr3_length: 15; cdr3_nt: TGTGCCTGGAACCGACTCGGGATCGACACAGATACGCAGTATTTT; cdr3_aa: CAWNRLGIDTDTQYF
clone_size: -; j_call: TRBJ2-2; v_call: TRBV10-2; d_call: -; cdr3_length: 14; cdr3_nt: TGCGCCAGCAGGAAGGACCTGGTCTCCGGGGAGCTGTTTTTT; cdr3_aa: CASRKDLVSGELFF
clone_size: -; j_call: TRBJ2-1; v_call: TRBV3-1/TRBV3-2; d_call: -; cdr3_length: 14; cdr3_nt: TGTGCCAGCAGCCAGCGTGGGGCCACTAATGAGCAGTTCTTC; cdr3_aa: CASSQRGATNEQFF
clone_size: once; j_call: TRBJ1-2; v_call: TRBV7-2; d_call: -; cdr3_length: 14; cdr3_nt: TGTGCCAGCAGCTTCTCTCCTTCATTCTATGGCTACACCTTC; cdr3_aa: CASSFSPSFYGYTF
clone_size: -; j_call: TRBJ2-3; v_call: TRBV28; d_call: TRBD2; cdr3_length: 15; cdr3_nt: TGTGCCAGCAGCCTCAGGGACTACCACACAGATACGCAGTATTTT; cdr3_aa: CASSLRDYHTDTQYF
clone_size: -; j_call: TRBJ2-1; v_call: TRBV24-1; d_call: TRBD2; cdr3_length: 21; cdr3_nt: TGTGCCACCAGTGATTCGCAAGGCCTAGCGGGAGGGTTATCCAACTACAATGAGCAGTTCTTC; cdr3_aa: CATSDSQGLAGGLSNYNEQFF
clone_size: -; j_call: TRBJ1-5; v_call: TRBV28; d_call: TRBD1; cdr3_length: 14; cdr3_nt: TGTGCCAGCAGTTTTATACAGGGGAATCAGCCCCAGCATTTT; cdr3_aa: CASSFIQGNQPQHF
clone_size: -; j_call: TRBJ2-7; v_call: TRBV27; d_call: -; cdr3_length: 16; cdr3_nt: TGTGCCAGCAGTTTATCCCCTGCCGGGTCCTCCTACGAGCAGTACTTC; cdr3_aa: CASSLSPAGSSYEQYF
clone_size: -; j_call: TRBJ2-7; v_call: TRBV7-9; d_call: -; cdr3_length: 12; cdr3_nt: TGTGCCAGCAGCCCTCCAGGCGACGAGCAGTACTTC; cdr3_aa: CASSPPGDEQYF
clone_size: -; j_call: TRBJ2-1; v_call: TRBV11-2; d_call: -; cdr3_length: 13; cdr3_nt: TGTGCCAGCAGTCCGGAAGATCACAATGAGCAGTTCTTC; cdr3_aa: CASSPEDHNEQFF
clone_size: -; j_call: TRBJ2-3; v_call: TRBV10-3; d_call: TRBD1; cdr3_length: 14; cdr3_nt: TGTGCCATCAGTGAGGACAGGGGGCTTGATACGCAGTATTTT; cdr3_aa: CAISEDRGLDTQYF
clone_size: -; j_call: TRBJ2-7; v_call: TRBV20-1; d_call: -; cdr3_length: 11; cdr3_nt: TGCAGTGCTGGAAGTTCCTACGAGCAGTACTTC; cdr3_aa: CSAGSSYEQYF
clone_size: -; j_call: TRBJ1-5; v_call: TRBV6-5; d_call: -; cdr3_length: 13; cdr3_nt: TGTGCCAGCAGTTTACGCAGTCACCAGCCCCAGCATTTT; cdr3_aa: CASSLRSHQPQHF
clone_size: -; j_call: TRBJ1-5; v_call: TRBV28; d_call: -; cdr3_length: 14; cdr3_nt: TGTGCCAGCAGTTTAGGGCATCAGGGGCAGCCCCAGCATTTT; cdr3_aa: CASSLGHQGQPQHF
clone_size: -; j_call: TRBJ1-2; v_call: TRBV3-1/TRBV3-2; d_call: -; cdr3_length: 14; cdr3_nt: TGTGCCAGCAGCCACCGGGTGGTAAACTATGGCTACACCTTC; cdr3_aa: CASSHRVVNYGYTF
clone_size: -; j_call: TRBJ2-3; v_call: TRBV6-6; d_call: TRBD1; cdr3_length: 15; cdr3_nt: TGTGCCAGCAGTTACCCGGCAGGGGGAGAGGATACGCAGTATTTT; cdr3_aa: CASSYPAGGEDTQYF
clone_size: -; j_call: TRBJ1-1; v_call: TRBV7-9; d_call: TRBD1; cdr3_length: 16; cdr3_nt: TGTGCCTCCTACCTTGGACAGGGGGTCATTAACACTGAAGCTTTCTTT; cdr3_aa: CASYLGQGVINTEAFF
clone_size: -; j_call: TRBJ2-5; v_call: TRBV5-1; d_call: -; cdr3_length: 13; cdr3_nt: TGCGCCAGCAGCTTGGTACGGGAAGAGACCCAGTACTTC; cdr3_aa: CASSLVREETQYF
clone_size: once; j_call: TRBJ2-1; v_call: TRBV5-1; d_call: TRBD2; cdr3_length: 17; cdr3_nt: TGCGCCAGCAGCCGGACTAGCGGGAACCCCCTTGGAGATGAGCAGTTCTTC; cdr3_aa: CASSRTSGNPLGDEQFF
clone_size: -; j_call: TRBJ2-3; v_call: TRBV28; d_call: -; cdr3_length: 16; cdr3_nt: TGTGCCAGCAGTTCTCCTGTGGGAGGCCTCACAGATACGCAGTATTTT; cdr3_aa: CASSSPVGGLTDTQYF
clone_size: -; j_call: TRBJ2-3; v_call: TRBV11-3; d_call: -; cdr3_length: 13; cdr3_nt: TGTGCCAGCAGCTTAGGAGGAACAGATACGCAGTATTTT; cdr3_aa: CASSLGGTDTQYF
clone_size: -; j_call: TRBJ2-1; v_call: TRBV10-3; d_call: TRBD2; cdr3_length: 15; cdr3_nt: TGTGCCATCAGTGAGACGGGGACTAGTATCTATGAGCAGTTCTTC; cdr3_aa: CAISETGTSIYEQFF
clone_size: once; j_call: TRBJ2-7; v_call: TRBV28; d_call: -; cdr3_length: 15; cdr3_nt: TGTGCCAGCAGTTTAACCACCGGCGGCGAAGAGGGGCAGTACTTC; cdr3_aa: CASSLTTGGEEGQYF
clone_size: -; j_call: TRBJ1-1; v_call: TRBV19; d_call: TRBD1; cdr3_length: 13; cdr3_nt: TGTGCCACTACGGACAGGAGGGGCACTGAAGCTTTCTTT; cdr3_aa: CATTDRRGTEAFF
clone_size: -; j_call: TRBJ2-2; v_call: TRBV4-2; d_call: -; cdr3_length: 14; cdr3_nt: TGTGCCAGCAGCCAAGACGAGGTTATGCGGGAGCTGTTTTTT; cdr3_aa: CASSQDEVMRELFF
clone_size: -; j_call: TRBJ2-6; v_call: TRBV4-2; d_call: -; cdr3_length: 16; cdr3_nt: TGTGCCAGCAGCCAAGATCACAGCTCTGGGGCCAACGTCCTGACTTTC; cdr3_aa: CASSQDHSSGANVLTF
clone_size: -; j_call: TRBJ2-1; v_call: TRBV3-1/TRBV3-2; d_call: TRBD2; cdr3_length: 14; cdr3_nt: TGTGCCAGCAGCCGACTAGCGGGATCCAATGAGCAGTTCTTC; cdr3_aa: CASSRLAGSNEQFF
clone_size: -; j_call: TRBJ1-4; v_call: TRBV5-1; d_call: -; cdr3_length: 17; cdr3_nt: TGCGCCAGCAGCACCGCCCCTTACAGGGTGGGGAATGAAAAACTGTTTTTT; cdr3_aa: CASSTAPYRVGNEKLFF
clone_size: once; j_call: TRBJ2-6; v_call: TRBV19; d_call: -; cdr3_length: 15; cdr3_nt: TGTGCCAGTAGTTCAAGTTACTCTGGGGCCAACGTCCTGACTTTC; cdr3_aa: CASSSSYSGANVLTF
clone_size: -; j_call: TRBJ1-4; v_call: TRBV27; d_call: TRBD1; cdr3_length: 13; cdr3_nt: TGTGCCAGCAGTGGACAGGGGAATGAAAAACTGTTTTTT; cdr3_aa: CASSGQGNEKLFF
clone_size: -; j_call: TRBJ2-7; v_call: TRBV6-5; d_call: -; cdr3_length: 13; cdr3_nt: TGTGCCAGCAGTTACTCATCGGGGGACGAGCAGTACTTC; cdr3_aa: CASSYSSGDEQYF
clone_size: once; j_call: TRBJ1-1; v_call: TRBV4-1; d_call: -; cdr3_length: 12; cdr3_nt: TGCGCCAGCAGCGGGCAGGGGTCTGAAGCTTTCTTT; cdr3_aa: CASSGQGSEAFF
clone_size: -; j_call: TRBJ2-1; v_call: TRBV5-1; d_call: -; cdr3_length: 14; cdr3_nt: TGCGCCAGCAGCGTTGATTTGCGGGGGACAGAGCAGTTCTTC; cdr3_aa: CASSVDLRGTEQFF
clone_size: -; j_call: TRBJ1-1; v_call: TRBV9; d_call: -; cdr3_length: 13; cdr3_nt: TGTGCCAGCACCCACAACGAGGGCACTGAAGCTTTCTTT; cdr3_aa: CASTHNEGTEAFF
clone_size: -; j_call: TRBJ2-5; v_call: TRBV5-1; d_call: -; cdr3_length: 13; cdr3_nt: TGCGCCAGCAGCGGGCCGGGGGTCGAGACCCAGTACTTC; cdr3_aa: CASSGPGVETQYF
clone_size: -; j_call: TRBJ2-7; v_call: TRBV6-1; d_call: -; cdr3_length: 15; cdr3_nt: TGTGCCAGCAGTGACCCTCTGACCGGATCCTACGAGCAGTACTTC; cdr3_aa: CASSDPLTGSYEQYF
clone_size: -; j_call: TRBJ2-6; v_call: TRBV29-1; d_call: -; cdr3_length: 14; cdr3_nt: TGCAGCGTTGCCTCGAGCTCTGGGGCCAACGTCCTGACTTTC; cdr3_aa: CSVASSSGANVLTF
clone_size: -; j_call: TRBJ2-7; v_call: TRBV19; d_call: -; cdr3_length: 14; cdr3_nt: TGTGCCAGTAGTAATGGGGGAAAGAACTACGAGCAGTACTTC; cdr3_aa: CASSNGGKNYEQYF
clone_size: -; j_call: TRBJ2-5; v_call: TRBV5-4; d_call: -; cdr3_length: 13; cdr3_nt: TGTGCCAGCAGCGAACAGGGTGGGGAGACCCAGTACTTC; cdr3_aa: CASSEQGGETQYF